The 19 T cell receptor beta chains given below trace back to one sample, sequenced in a study of blood T cell repertoires in COVID-19. The method was immunoSEQ multiplex PCR; TCRdb's version includes in-frame clones alone and lacks a portion of them. This table has approximately 220,000 clones, approximately 83% appearing once. The sample taken for sequencing was peripheral blood. The receptors here all came from a woman aged 25 to 39 who had recovered from COVID-19.

This chain connects TRBV30 to TRBJ1-2; no clear D. The V gene's germline CDR1 is GTSNPN and CDR2 SVGIG (reference sequence). The CDR3 runs 12 residues. V was cut by 2 bases and J by 4 bases, with 8 bases left in between. Written as DNA, the CDR3 is TGTGCCTGGAGTCCTCCCAGCTATGGCTACACCTTC. It specifies CAWSPPSYGYTF.

The chain joins TRBV27 to TRBJ1-1; 8 nucleotides agree with TRBD1. The germline V gene has CDR1 MNHEY and CDR2 SMNVEV (reference sequence). V shed 4 bases, J shed 1 base, and the junction held 5 bases outside the gene matches. The length of the CDR3 is 15 residues. The CDR3 spells CASSSWTGWNTEAFF. In DNA form, the CDR3 reads TGTGCCAGCAGTTCCTGGACAGGGTGGAACACTGAAGCTTTCTTT.

The V and J genes are TRBV5-1 and TRBJ1-1, with D unresolved. Trimming took off 1 base at V and 6 bases at J, with 7 bases between the two ends. This CDR3 is built from 12 residues. CDR1 and CDR2 from the germline V gene are SGHRS and YFSETQ. The CDR3, as DNA: TGCGCCAGCAGCTTGAGCGGCTCTGAAGCTTTCTTT. It codes for CASSLSGSEAFF.

The J gene is TRBJ2-2, the V gene TRBV30, with D possibly TRBD1 on 5 matching bases. CDR1 and CDR2 from the germline V gene are GTSNPN and SVGIG (reference sequence). The CDR3 extends over 16 amino acids. The V and J ends lost 0 bases and 0 bases respectively, with 11 bases between them. CDR3 in DNA: TGTGCCTGGAGTGTACTGATGGGGCCGAACACCGGGGAGCTGTTTTTT. As protein: CAWSVLMGPNTGELFF.

The chain joins TRBV6-1 to TRBJ2-5; 8 positions agree with TRBD1. This CDR3 is 17 amino acids long. Germline V gives CDR1 MNHNS, CDR2 SASEGT. Trimming removed 2 bases from V and 5 bases from J; junction bases left unmatched: 13. This CDR3 is CASSEIFGTGGGETQYF. In nucleotides, the CDR3 is TGTGCCAGCAGTGAAATCTTCGGGACAGGTGGAGGGGAGACCCAGTACTTC.

The CDR3 protein is CASSPDRGRANEKLFF. The CDR3 nucleotides are TGTGCCAGCAGCCCGGACAGGGGGAGGGCTAATGAAAAACTGTTTTTT. The chain combines TRBV5-6 with TRBJ1-4, with TRBD1 matching 10 bases. After removal of 4 bases from V and 3 bases from J, the junction contained 6 bases not matched to a gene. CDR3 length: 16 amino acids. The germline gives CDR1 SGHDT, CDR2 YYEEEE. The variable domain in full, with the rest retrieved from reference TRBV5-6 and TRBJ1-4, is DAGVTQSPTHLIKTRGQQVTLRCSPKSGHDTVSWYQQALGQGPQFIFQYYEEEERQRGNFPDRFSGHQFPNYSSELNVNALLLGDSALYLCASSPDRGRANEKLFFGSGTQLSVL.

The chain employs TRBV13 and TRBJ2-1; 11 bases fit TRBD1. CDR1 is PRHDT and CDR2 is FYEKMQ in the germline V gene (reference sequence). After removal of 6 bases from V and 7 bases from J, the junction contained 11 bases not matched to a gene. This CDR3 has 16 amino acids. The CDR3: CASRTPGQGVRNEQFF. DNA of the CDR3: TGTGCCAGCAGGACACCGGGACAGGGGGTGCGAAATGAGCAGTTCTTC. The full variable domain, completed using reference TRBV13 and TRBJ2-1, is AAGVIQSPRHLIKEKRETATLKCYPIPRHDTVYWYQQGPGQDPQFLISFYEKMQSDKGSIPDRFSAQQFSDYHSELNMSSLELGDSALYFCASRTPGQGVRNEQFFGPGTRLTVL.

This clone is a singleton in its sample. The rearrangement links TRBV7-2 to TRBJ2-3, with 10 bases identical to TRBD2. J lost 0 bases, V lost 6 bases, and 6 bases had no gene match. Per germline, CDR1 SGHTA and CDR2 FQGNSA. This CDR3 has 16 residues. CDR3 loop: CASSRQAGGSTDTQYF. CDR3 DNA: TGTGCCAGCAGTCGTCAAGCGGGGGGGAGCACAGATACGCAGTATTTT.

The J gene is TRBJ2-7, the V gene TRBV21-1; no DNA check was done on the table's D call, TRBD2. TRBV21-1 is flagged as a pseudogene. The CDR3 is 17 residues long. CDR3 region: CATFGGGRAGSSYEQYF. In nucleotides, the CDR3 is TGTGCCACCTTCGGGGGTGGGAGGGCCGGATCCTCCTACGAGCAGTACTTC.

V gene TRBV9 combines with J gene TRBJ2-7; a weak D match, TRBD1 (5 bases). V lost 2 bases, J lost 5 bases, and 14 bases lay in between. CDR3 size: 14 residues. From germline, CDR1 is SGDLS and CDR2 YYNGEE. CDR3 sequence (DNA): TGTGCCAGCAGCGTCGGACATTCCCGGGACGAGCAGTACTTC. Encoded protein: CASSVGHSRDEQYF.

V gene TRBV10-2 combines with J gene TRBJ2-5; TRBD1 aligns across 7 bases. This CDR3 contains 15 residues. Looked up from germline, CDR1 is WSHSY and CDR2 is SAAADI. With V trimmed by 6 bases and J by 2 bases, 9 bases remained unmatched. The DNA of the CDR3 is TGCGCCAGCAGCGTAGGGGGCGCAGGGCAAGAGACCCAGTACTTC. Its translation is CASSVGGAGQETQYF.

V and J are TRBV16 and TRBJ1-2, with no clear D. Looked up from germline, CDR1 is KGHSY and CDR2 is FQNENV. V gave up 3 bases and J gave up 3 bases, with 8 bases separating them. This CDR3 is 13 amino acids long. The CDR3 reads CASSQAEYYGYTF. The CDR3 coding sequence is TGTGCCAGCAGCCAGGCAGAATACTATGGCTACACCTTC.

J is TRBJ1-1 and V is TRBV19; 10 bases are a match to TRBD1. Trimming cost V 3 bases and J 5 bases; bases outside gene matches: 3. The CDR3 length is 14 residues. CDR1 LNHDA and CDR2 SQIVND come from the germline V gene (reference sequence). This chain's CDR3 is CASSIGTGVTEAFF. For the CDR3, the DNA is TGTGCCAGTAGTATTGGGACAGGGGTGACTGAAGCTTTCTTT.

The chain is built from TRBV10-3 and TRBJ1-2; the D is unclear. Germline values: CDR1 ENHRY, CDR2 SYGVKD. This CDR3 has 14 amino acids. With 0 bases removed from V and 3 bases from J, the gap between germline ends came to 8 bases. The CDR3 DNA is TGTGCCATCAGTGAGTCGTCGGAGTACTATGGCTACACCTTC. It is translated as CAISESSEYYGYTF.

The rearrangement uses TRBV18 and TRBJ2-3, with 9 bases identical to TRBD2. Per germline, CDR1 KGHSH and CDR2 LQKENI. This CDR3 region has 16 residues. V was pared by 2 bases and J by 4 bases, with 7 bases of the junction left unmatched. CDR3 sequence (DNA): TGTGCCAGCTCACCATTAGCGGGAGTGAGGTCAGATACGCAGTATTTT. As protein: CASSPLAGVRSDTQYF.

This clone was counted once. The chain uses TRBV7-3 and TRBJ1-1, with no clear D. From germline, CDR1 is SGHTA and CDR2 FQGTGA. CDR3 size: 14 residues. The V gene lost 2 bases and the J gene lost 4 bases, with 11 bases spanning the gap. CDR3 DNA: TGTGCCAGCAGCTTATCCAAAGGGAGCACTGAAGCTTTCTTT. Protein sequence: CASSLSKGSTEAFF.

This CDR3 is CSVETATAYEQYF. CDR3 in DNA: TGCAGCGTTGAGACGGCAACAGCCTACGAGCAGTACTTC. The chain combines TRBV29-1 with TRBJ2-7, with unresolved D. Germline CDR1 reads SQVTM; CDR2 reads ANQGSEA. Trimming took off 3 bases at V and 2 bases at J, with 11 bases between the two ends. CDR3 length: 13 residues.

This sequence joins TRBV27 and TRBJ1-1; D is unresolved. Trimming took 5 bases from V and 5 from J, leaving 15 bases between them. CDR1 and CDR2 (germline): MNHEY, SMNVEV (reference sequence). This CDR3 has 14 amino acids. This CDR3 is CASSNGVGGTEAFF. CDR3 bases: TGTGCCAGCAGTAATGGGGTGGGAGGAACTGAAGCTTTCTTT.

In DNA form, the CDR3 reads TGCGCCAGCAGCCCAGGGGGCACAGATACGCAGTATTTT. This codes for CASSPGGTDTQYF. The V and J genes are TRBV5-1 and TRBJ2-3; D possibly corresponds to TRBD1 (6 bases). Germline CDR1 is SGHRS and CDR2 is YFSETQ. This CDR3 region has 13 residues. Between the trimmed V and J ends, which lost 4 bases and 1 base, there was a span of 7 bases. The variable domain in full, completed from reference TRBV5-1 and TRBJ2-3, reads KAGVTQTPRYLIKTRGQQVTLSCSPISGHRSVSWYQQTPGQGLQFLFEYFSETQRNKGNFPGRFSGRQFSNSRSEMNVSTLELGDSALYLCASSPGGTDTQYFGPGTRLTVL.